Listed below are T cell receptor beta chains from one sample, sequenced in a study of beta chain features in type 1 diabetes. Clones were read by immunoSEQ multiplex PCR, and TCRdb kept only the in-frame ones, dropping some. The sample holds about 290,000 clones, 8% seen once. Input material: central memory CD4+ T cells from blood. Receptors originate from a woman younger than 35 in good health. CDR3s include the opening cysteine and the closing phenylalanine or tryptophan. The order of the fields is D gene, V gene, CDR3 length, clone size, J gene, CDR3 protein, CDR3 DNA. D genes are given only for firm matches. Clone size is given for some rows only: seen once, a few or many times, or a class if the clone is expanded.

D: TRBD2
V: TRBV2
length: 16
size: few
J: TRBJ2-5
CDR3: CASSGVFSRRGTTQYF
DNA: TGTGCCAGCAGTGGGGTGTTTTCGCGGCGGGGGACGACCCAGTACTTC

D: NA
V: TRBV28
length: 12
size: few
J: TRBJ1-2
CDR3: CAIAEANYGYTF
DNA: TGTGCCATCGCCGAAGCTAACTATGGCTACACCTTC

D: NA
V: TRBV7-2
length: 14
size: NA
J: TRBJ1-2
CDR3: CASSPSSGFGGYTF
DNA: TGTGCCAGCAGCCCATCCTCAGGGTTTGGTGGCTACACCTTC

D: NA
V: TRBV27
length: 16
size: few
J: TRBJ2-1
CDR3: CASSPAEWAGANEQFF
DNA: TGTGCCAGCAGCCCTGCCGAGTGGGCAGGTGCTAATGAGCAGTTCTTC

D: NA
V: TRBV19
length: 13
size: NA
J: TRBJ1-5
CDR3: CASSELANQPQHF
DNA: TGTGCCAGTAGTGAACTGGCTAATCAGCCCCAGCATTTT

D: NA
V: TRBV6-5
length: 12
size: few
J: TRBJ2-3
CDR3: CASITPGGAQYF
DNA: TGTGCCAGCATCACTCCGGGCGGTGCGCAGTATTTT

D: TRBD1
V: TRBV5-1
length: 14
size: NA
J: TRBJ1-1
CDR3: CASSLEQGRTEAFF
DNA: TGCGCCAGCAGCTTGGAACAGGGGAGGACTGAAGCTTTCTTT

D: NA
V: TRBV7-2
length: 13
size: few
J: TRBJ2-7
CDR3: CASSSRQGLEQYF
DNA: TGTGCCAGCAGCTCCCGACAGGGACTCGAGCAGTACTTC

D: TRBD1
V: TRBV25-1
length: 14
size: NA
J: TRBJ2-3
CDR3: CASSADRVVNTQYF
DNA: TGTGCCAGCAGCGCGGACAGGGTGGTGAATACGCAGTATTTT

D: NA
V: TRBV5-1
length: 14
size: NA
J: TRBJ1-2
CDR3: CASSLEGRMGGYTF
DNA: TGCGCCAGCAGCTTGGAAGGAAGGATGGGTGGCTACACCTTC

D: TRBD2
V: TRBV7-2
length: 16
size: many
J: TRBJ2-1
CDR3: CASSLTQRGTYNEQFF
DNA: TGTGCCAGCAGCTTAACTCAGCGGGGCACATACAATGAGCAGTTCTTC

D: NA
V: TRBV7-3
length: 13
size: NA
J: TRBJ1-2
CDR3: CASSLNAGSGYTF
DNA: TGTGCCAGCAGCTTAAACGCAGGGTCTGGCTACACCTTC

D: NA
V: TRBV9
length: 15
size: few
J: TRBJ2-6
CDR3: CASSVQNSGANVLTF
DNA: TGTGCCAGCAGCGTTCAAAACTCTGGGGCCAACGTCCTGACTTTC

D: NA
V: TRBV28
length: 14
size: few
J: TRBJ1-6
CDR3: CASGAGGRNSPLHF
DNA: TGTGCCAGCGGAGCGGGGGGGAGGAATTCACCCCTCCACTTT

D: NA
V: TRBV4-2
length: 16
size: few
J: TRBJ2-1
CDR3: CASSQEPSPSYNEQFF
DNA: TGTGCCAGCAGCCAAGAGCCTAGCCCCTCCTACAATGAGCAGTTCTTC

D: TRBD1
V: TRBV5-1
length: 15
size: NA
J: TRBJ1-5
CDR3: CASSLWDSQNQPQHF
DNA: TGCGCCAGCAGCTTATGGGACAGTCAGAATCAGCCCCAGCATTTT